The 11 T cell receptor beta chains below were found in one sample sequenced in a study of monozygotic twins with inflammatory bowel disease. Following a re-call of the 5' RACE reads, TCRdb has one entry per CDR3 protein and lacks DNA. The sample table sets out over 150,000 distinct CDR3 sequences. The sequencing sample was made of blood. The origin of the receptors is a human donor with ulcerative colitis or Crohn's disease, or a healthy co-twin of an affected twin (not recorded which).

The gene calls are TRBV20-1 and TRBJ2-1. CDR3 length equals 14 residues. Germline V gives CDR1 DFQATT, CDR2 SNEGSKA (reference sequence). The CDR3 loop is CSAIDRGSYNEQFF.

The V gene is TRBV12-3 or TRBV12-4, the J gene TRBJ2-7; there is no DNA to check the TCRdb D call of TRBD2. This CDR3 comprises 15 residues. The CDR3 loop reads CASSPRTSGSYEQYF.

The chain carries TRBV12-3 or TRBV12-4 and TRBJ2-1; TCRdb picks TRBD2, but there is no DNA to check that call. This CDR3 comprises 13 residues. CDR3: CASWGSGHNEQFF.

The rearrangement links TRBV11-2 to TRBJ2-1. Per germline, CDR1 SGHAT and CDR2 FQNNGV. The CDR3 has 16 amino acids. The CDR3 here is CASSDITTSVNNEQFF.

This sequence joins TRBV28 and TRBJ1-5; the TRBD1 assignment by TCRdb is unverifiable without DNA. This CDR3 is 13 amino acids long. Germline V CDR1 and CDR2: MDHEN, SYDVKM. CDR3 loop: CASRQGADQPQHF.

The V and J genes are TRBV12-3 or TRBV12-4 and TRBJ2-2; TCRdb returns TRBD1, unconfirmable since there is no DNA. The CDR3 runs 15 residues. The CDR3 loop is CASRQGAPDTGELFF.

The J gene is TRBJ2-2, the V gene TRBV5-1; TCRdb designates TRBD2, a call that cannot be tested without DNA. The CDR3 covers 15 residues. CDR1 and CDR2 (germline): SGHRS, YFSETQ. The CDR3 spells CASRGLAVSTGELFF.

The rearrangement joins TRBV3-1 to TRBJ1-2. CDR1 LGHDT and CDR2 YNNKEL come from the germline V gene (reference sequence). The CDR3 spans 12 residues. CDR3: CASSQLRGGYTF.

V usage is TRBV29-1 and J usage is TRBJ2-1; there is no DNA to check the TCRdb D call of TRBD2. CDR1 and CDR2 (germline): SQVTM, ANQGSEA. There are 14 residues in the CDR3. CDR3 residues: CSAFAGLAGGEQFF.

J is TRBJ2-1 and V is TRBV12-3 or TRBV12-4. The length of the CDR3 is 16 residues. The CDR3 sequence: CASSISGSRSYNEQFF.

The gene calls are TRBV12-5 and TRBJ2-2; TCRdb gives TRBD2 as the D gene, but with no DNA this cannot be confirmed. The germline CDR1 and CDR2 sequences are LGHNT and FRNRAP. This CDR3 spans 14 amino acids. This CDR3 is CASVPGLAGVELFF.